The clone carrying this T cell receptor (beta chain) was seen a handful of times. The target antigen is unknown. This entry comes from a study of tumor-infiltrating lymphocytes in glioblastoma multiforme. The CDR3 consists of 15 residues. CDR1 and CDR2 from the germline V gene are SGHRS and YFSETQ. V shed 1 base and J shed 0 bases, with 11 bases lying between them. Study-wide findings and caveats: The TCR and somatic mutation analysis included just one glioblastoma patient. T cells were not sorted into functional subsets.

TCR beta libraries were built from RNA through three nested multiplex PCR rounds using modified ARM-PCR. A C-beta primer primed TCRB cDNA from approximately 0.5 ug RNA. Via MiXCR, TCRdb re-called the multiplex PCR reads, giving one row per CDR3 protein. The data hold roughly 9,100 distinct CDR3 sequences, with around three quarters observed a single time. Sequenced sample: brain tumor tissue. The gene calls are TRBV5-1 and TRBJ2-7, with a weak D call TRBD2 (5 bases). This clonotype was sampled from a male donor with glioblastoma. CDR3 nucleotides: TGCGCCAGCAGCTTGTACGAGACTACCTCCTACGAGCAGTACTTC. This gives the protein CASSLYETTSYEQYF.